These T cell receptor beta chains were read from a single sample in a study of cytomegalovirus exposure and HLA in healthy donors. The method was immunoSEQ multiplex PCR; TCRdb's version includes in-frame clones alone and lacks a portion of them. The sample shows fewer than 200,000 clones, approximately 86% of them seen only once. Material for sequencing was PBMCs. All receptors come from a woman between 18 and 29 years old in good health and CMV-seronegative. CDR3s include the opening cysteine and the closing phenylalanine or tryptophan. D genes are given only for firm matches. Size tells how often a clone was seen (once, few, many) or the class of an expanded clone, and some rows leave it out.

V gene	J gene	D gene	clone size	CDR3 DNA	CDR3 protein
TRBV27	TRBJ1-5	-	-	TGTGCCAGCATGGCGGGATTTGGTAACAATCAGCCCCAGCATTTT	CASMAGFGNNQPQHF
TRBV2	TRBJ2-7	TRBD2	-	TGTGCCAGCACACCCTTGGAGGGGACTACCTACGAGCAGTACTTC	CASTPLEGTTYEQYF
TRBV5-1	TRBJ1-1	TRBD1	-	TGCGCCAGCAGCTTGGAGACAGGGGCCAGGAACACTGAAGCTTTCTTT	CASSLETGARNTEAFF
TRBV9	TRBJ2-1	TRBD2	-	TGTGCCAGCAGCGTAGGCGGGAGGGCCCCGGGTCCCTACAATGAGCAGTTCTTC	CASSVGGRAPGPYNEQFF
TRBV7-2	TRBJ2-6	-	-	TGTGCCAGCAGCTTAGGCGTAGGGGCTGGGGCCAACGTCCTGACTTTC	CASSLGVGAGANVLTF
TRBV18	TRBJ1-1	-	-	TGTGCCAGCTCACTCACTCCGATCACTGAAGCTTTCTTT	CASSLTPITEAFF
TRBV18	TRBJ2-7	TRBD2	-	TGTGCCAGCTCACCTGATAATAGCGGGAGGAGGGGATGGTACTTC	CASSPDNSGRRGWYF
TRBV7-9	TRBJ2-7	-	once	TGTGCCAGCAGCTTAGTTTCGGCCTACGAGCAGTACTTC	CASSLVSAYEQYF
TRBV9	TRBJ1-2	TRBD1	-	TGTGCCAGCAGCGTCACAGGGGTTTATGGCTACACCTTC	CASSVTGVYGYTF
TRBV2	TRBJ2-5	-	-	TGTGCCAGCAGGGAGGACAGACACCAAGAGACCCAGTACTTC	CASREDRHQETQYF
TRBV18	TRBJ2-1	-	-	TGTGCCAGCTCACCAACAGGGATCAATGAGCAGTTCTTC	CASSPTGINEQFF
TRBV19	TRBJ2-1	-	-	TGTGCCAGTAGTACTGGACTAGAGCAGTTCTTC	CASSTGLEQFF
TRBV5-1	TRBJ2-6	-	-	TGCGCCAGCAGCTTGGCCCCGGGAGCCGGCTCTGGGGCCAACGTCCTGACTTTC	CASSLAPGAGSGANVLTF
TRBV9	TRBJ1-6	-	-	TGTGCCAGCAGCGTAGCAGGGTATAATTCACCCCTCCACTTT	CASSVAGYNSPLHF
TRBV7-8	TRBJ1-5	TRBD1	-	TGTGCCAGCAGCTCAACGCACCGGGACAGGGCCTCCCCCTATCAGCCCCAGCATTTT	CASSSTHRDRASPYQPQHF
TRBV7-8	TRBJ2-7	-	-	TGTGCCAGCAGCCTAGACGGGGTCTACGAGCAGTACTTC	CASSLDGVYEQYF
TRBV19	TRBJ1-2	TRBD1	-	TGTGCCAGTAGTGTGGACAGGGGCAGTGGCTACACCTTC	CASSVDRGSGYTF
TRBV7-8	TRBJ1-2	-	-	TGTGCCAGCAGCCCAACAGACGGGGGGTATGGCTACACCTTC	CASSPTDGGYGYTF
TRBV7-9	TRBJ2-4	-	-	TGTGCCAGCAGCTTAGGTGCAGGGTCAGGCAAAAACATTCAGTACTTC	CASSLGAGSGKNIQYF
TRBV19	TRBJ1-4	-	-	TGTGCCAGTAGTACACGGACTGCAGCTAATGAAAAACTGTTTTTT	CASSTRTAANEKLFF
TRBV29-1	TRBJ1-2	TRBD1	-	TGCAGCGTTGAAGTTGGGACAGCCGACAACTATGGCTACACCTTC	CSVEVGTADNYGYTF
TRBV7-3	TRBJ2-6	-	-	TGTGCCAGCAGCTTGGTAGGACAAAACGGCGTCCTGACTTTC	CASSLVGQNGVLTF
TRBV7-3	TRBJ1-2	-	-	TGTGCCAGCAGTCCTCACCAGGGGCAAGACTATGGCTACACCTTC	CASSPHQGQDYGYTF
TRBV11-3	TRBJ1-1	-	-	TGTGCCAGCAGCTCTGCAGCAGGGGCGAACACTGAAGCTTTCTTT	CASSSAAGANTEAFF
TRBV27	TRBJ2-7	-	-	TGTGCCAGCAGTTTATCGATCGGGGTCCCAGCCCCCGAGCAGTACTTC	CASSLSIGVPAPEQYF
TRBV7-8	TRBJ2-2	-	-	TGTGCCAGCAGCCTAAGGGAGACCGGGGAGCTGTTTTTT	CASSLRETGELFF
TRBV9	TRBJ1-1	-	-	TGTGCCAGCAGCGTATTCGGCGGCCTGAACACTGAAGCTTTCTTT	CASSVFGGLNTEAFF
TRBV28	TRBJ1-1	-	once	TGTGCCAGCAGTTTGGCTGGCCTGTTGGCTTTCTTT	CASSLAGLLAFF
TRBV5-4	TRBJ2-1	-	-	TGTGCCAGCAGCCGCGGAAACAATGAGCAGTTCTTC	CASSRGNNEQFF
TRBV5-1	TRBJ2-1	TRBD2	-	TGCGCCAGCAGCTTAAGGACTAGCGGGAGCCACAATGAGCAGTTCTTC	CASSLRTSGSHNEQFF
TRBV4-2	TRBJ2-2	-	-	TGTGCCAGCAGCCCCCGAAATCACAGGGAAAAGGCCGGGGAGCTGTTTTTT	CASSPRNHREKAGELFF
TRBV4-2	TRBJ2-4	TRBD2	-	TGTGCCAGCAGCCAAGATGGGAGGGACATTCAGTACTTC	CASSQDGRDIQYF
TRBV19	TRBJ1-4	TRBD1	-	TGTGCCAGTAGTCCAGGGACAGGGGACCCGCCCCGGGGAAAACTGTTTTTT	CASSPGTGDPPRGKLFF
TRBV18	TRBJ1-2	TRBD1	-	TGTGCCAGCTCACCATCACCGGGACAGGGAGGCGGCTACACCTTC	CASSPSPGQGGGYTF
TRBV15	TRBJ2-7	TRBD2	-	TGTGCCACCAGCAGAACATCTAGCGGGAGGTTATACGAGCAGTACTTC	CATSRTSSGRLYEQYF
TRBV9	TRBJ1-3	-	few	TGTGCCAGCAGCGCTGAGACAGGAGGCTCTGGAAACACCATATATTTT	CASSAETGGSGNTIYF
TRBV7-9	TRBJ2-7	TRBD1	-	TGTGCCAGCAGCTTATTCAGAACAGGGGGGCCCTACGAGCAGTACTTC	CASSLFRTGGPYEQYF
TRBV5-1	TRBJ1-1	TRBD1	-	TGCGCCAGCAGTGCTTCTTCTCCGGGACAGGGGGAAGCTTTCTTT	CASSASSPGQGEAFF
TRBV30	TRBJ1-1	-	-	TGTGCCTGGAGTACCCAGGGTGACACTGAAGCTTTCTTT	CAWSTQGDTEAFF
TRBV12-5	TRBJ2-3	TRBD2	-	TGTGCTAGTGGTTTGGTCCCGACTAGCGGGAGGGCCGGAAGGGCAGATACGCAGTATTTT	CASGLVPTSGRAGRADTQYF
TRBV10-1	TRBJ2-1	TRBD2	-	TGCGCCAGCAGTCCGGGACTAGCGGGAGGCTACAATGAGCAGTTCTTC	CASSPGLAGGYNEQFF
TRBV7-9	TRBJ1-5	-	few	TGTGCCAGCAGCTGGGACATGGGGCCCCAGCATTTT	CASSWDMGPQHF
TRBV4-1	TRBJ1-5	-	-	TGCGCCAGCAGCCAAGAGAGAGGGCAGGGCAATCAGCCCCAGCATTTT	CASSQERGQGNQPQHF
TRBV9	TRBJ2-5	TRBD1	-	TGTGCCAGCAGCGTAGGGGACAGCGAAGAGACCCAGTACTTC	CASSVGDSEETQYF
TRBV7-3	TRBJ1-1	-	-	TGTGCCAGCAGCTTAACGTTCGGACTAAACACTGAAGCTTTCTTT	CASSLTFGLNTEAFF
TRBV5-1	TRBJ1-2	-	-	TGCGCCAGCAGCTTGGAATATTCGGCGGGGGACCATGGCTACACCTTC	CASSLEYSAGDHGYTF
TRBV5-1	TRBJ1-1	-	once	TGCGCCAGCAGCCTTGACTCAGGGCCTGAAGCTTTCTTT	CASSLDSGPEAFF
TRBV5-4	TRBJ2-2	TRBD1	-	TGTGCCAGCAGCTTGCCTGGACAGGGGGACACGGGGGAGCTGTTTTTT	CASSLPGQGDTGELFF
TRBV7-8	TRBJ1-1	-	-	TGTGCCAGCAGCTTAGAAATCGGCAGGGTGACAACTGAAGCTTTCTTT	CASSLEIGRVTTEAFF
TRBV5-1	TRBJ1-1	TRBD1	-	TGCGCCAGCAGCTTGGCCGGGACAGGCGTACCTGAAGCTTTCTTT	CASSLAGTGVPEAFF
TRBV5-1	TRBJ2-4	-	-	TGCGCCAGCAGCTTGGCAGATCCCGCCAGGGACATTCAGTACTTC	CASSLADPARDIQYF
TRBV6-1	TRBJ2-5	TRBD2	once	TGTGCCAGCAAGTGGGGACTAGCGGGGAAAGAGACCCAGTACTTC	CASKWGLAGKETQYF
TRBV29-1	TRBJ2-7	-	-	TGCAGCGTTGGGGCGCGACTATTAGACGAGCAGTACTTC	CSVGARLLDEQYF
TRBV6-5	TRBJ1-2	-	-	TGTGCCAGCAGCTACGGGGGAGGGTATGGCTACACCTTC	CASSYGGGYGYTF
TRBV19	TRBJ2-4	-	-	TGTGCCAGTAGTATACGGGGTCTGAACATTCAGTACTTC	CASSIRGLNIQYF
TRBV7-2	TRBJ2-7	-	-	TGTGCCAGCAGCTACACCCAGGTTTACGAGCAGTACTTC	CASSYTQVYEQYF
TRBV2	TRBJ1-3	TRBD1	once	TGTGCCAGCGGGACCGACAGGGGAGGAGGGAACACCATATATTTT	CASGTDRGGGNTIYF